The entry below describes one TCR beta chain. Its antigen remains unknown. Some 30,000 T cell genomes (approximately 0.2 ug DNA) went into each sorted-subset replicate. The table came from immunoSEQ multiplex PCR; TCRdb's copy has only in-frame clones and leaves some out. This table holds a few million clones, just over 90% found once. This entry is derived from a study of shared clonotypes between healthy human individuals. The ends lost 0 bases at V and 6 bases at J; junction bases unmatched: 4. This CDR3 is 14 amino acids long. Whole-study results and caveats: Clonotype sharing across a few donors was observed for 5% to 6.5% of naive CD4 clonotypes. Rarefaction gave evidence that sorted-subset sequencing remained incomplete despite large depth.

The rearrangement uses TRBV5-3 and TRBJ1-2; 8 bases line up with TRBD1. TRBV5-3 is given ORF status, its function remaining uncertain. This TCR was recovered from a man aged 18 to 30 in good health. Some clones in this sample may be carry-over from other donors' samples. The sequenced sample consisted of naive CD4+ T cells from PBMCs. Subset denoted: CD45RA+ positively selected. The CDR3 reads CARSLGDRGDGYTF. CDR3 DNA sequence: TGTGCCAGAAGCTTGGGAGACAGGGGAGATGGCTACACCTTC.